This entry describes one TCR beta chain. The antigen this receptor binds is unknown. There are no base qualities to consult, and no much larger clone falls within one base. These data come from a study of T cells after yellow fever vaccination (dated by TCRdb to the late 2010s). In the study overall: The SMART-Seq v4 Ultra Low Input RNA kit was used to prepare libraries from fractions with low cell numbers. Blood was collected at multiple timepoints before and after primary and secondary immunization, and bulk PBMC replicates and cell subsets were isolated. To follow T-cell clones before and after primary and booster YFV17D yellow fever vaccination, bulk TCR alpha and beta repertoires were sequenced over time. The cohort comprised two healthy male donors, one aged 18 to 30 and one aged 30 to 40 years.

V loses 4 bases, J loses 7 bases, and the germline ends lie 22 bases apart. CDR1 is given as MNHEY and CDR2 as SVGAGI, both from the germline V gene. Inclusive of the bounding cysteine and phenylalanine, the CDR3 is 16 residues long. The CDR3 DNA has 48 bases and is translated from base 1. Synthesis of TCR cDNA relied on 5'RACE template switching, a step that introduced a universal primer site along with unique molecular identifiers. Priming for cDNA synthesis came from both the TCR alpha and TCR beta constant segments. Library amplification involved two PCR steps, and the second step added sample barcodes and sequencing adapters. Sequencing of libraries was done on Illumina HiSeq 2500 (2x100 bp) or NovaSeq (2x150 bp). Under the source paper's analysis protocol: Reads were demultiplexed and collapsed into UMI consensus sequences with MIGEC, and V(D)J alignment was performed with MiXCR. Using edgeR on replicate PBMC samples, clonotypes were called vaccine-responding if FDR was below 0.01 and the log2 fold change was above 5 up to day 15. CD4 or CD8 identity was assigned to each bulk clonotype according to whether the clonotype was present at higher abundance in the sequenced CD4 repertoire or the sequenced CD8 repertoire. The raw public reads went through TCRdb reprocessing: fastp at Q25, MiXCR clone calling, in-frame beta chains kept. For every CDR3 protein sequence, its rows merge into one entry that carries the most common genes and DNA. TCRdb's processing, not the authors', yielded these V and J calls. The sample yields 450,000 to 650,000 distinct CDR3 sequences; roughly 12% were counted once. The top ten constitute roughly an eighth of the sample.

Explained via the paper, the treatment or condition label denotes: live attenuated yellow fever vaccine strain. Two biological replicates of bulk PBMCs were collected at each blood-draw timepoint. A standard Ficoll-Paque protocol was used to isolate PBMCs from peripheral blood. TriZol was used to extract RNA from bulk PBMCs, from CD4 and CD8 fractions, and from dextramer-positive and dextramer-negative fractions. The full study reports these points: A small fraction of clonotypes appeared in both the CD4 and CD8 compartments, likely as a result of convergent recombination. Only a couple of donors were included in the study, so the extent to which the findings can be generalized is limited. Most clones expanded after primary vaccination were re-detected after the booster (around 96% of CD4 and 88% of CD8), suggesting broad memory maintenance. Compared with the primary T-cell response, the secondary T-cell response was faster but weaker, reaching its peak on day 5 rather than on day 15. Computational filtering was required because FACS-sorted repertoires could contain abundant contaminating clonotypes from the bulk population.

The receptor's source is a man aged 30 to 45 who received the YFV17D yellow fever vaccine. The rearranged chain carries TRBV6-5 and TRBJ2-5; TRBD2 is a possible D gene, resting on 6 matching bases. The sample in question was PBMCs, obtained on the day of the yellow fever booster vaccination. The CDR3 region reads CASSSIGTGRDGTQYF. DNA sequence: TGTGCCAGCAGTTCAATCGGGACTGGCCGGGATGGGACCCAGTACTTC.